This entry features one TCR beta chain sequence. In this sample, this clonotype turned up many times. No antigen is known for it. No base-level quality is on record; no much larger clone is a single base apart. The sample is drawn from a study of T-cell memory formation after mild COVID-19 (dated by TCRdb to 2020 to 2022). At the level of the whole study: TCR sequence clusters from the two donors were largely donor specific. The cohort comprised two young, previously healthy adult volunteers, one female and one male. In a couple of donors, T-cell clones that expanded and contracted after mild COVID-19 were followed by sequencing TCRalpha and TCRbeta repertoires longitudinally. Study-wide conclusions, independent of this receptor: Clones contracting from day 15 to 85 had balanced CD4/CD8 phenotypes, while a second wave expanding from day 15 to 37 was biased towards CD4+. SARS-CoV-2 specificity of the second-wave clones peaking on day 37 was not confirmed. The detection of some responding clones in pre-infection memory suggests that pre-existing cross-reactive memory T cells joined the SARS-CoV-2 response. Only a couple of mild cases were covered in the study, and larger cohorts including severe cases with pre-infection samples were considered necessary. Contracting CD4+ clones appeared mostly in the CM and EM memory subsets, whereas CD8+ clones were enriched in EMRA.

For sequencing, an Illumina NovaSeq 6000 was employed. Using 5'RACE with constant-segment primers, TCRalpha and TCRbeta cDNA libraries were constructed, with sample barcodes and unique molecular identifiers added in the process. Trizol reagent was used to extract RNA from every sample. Library amplification was performed in two PCR steps, and a second sample barcode and Illumina TruSeq adapters were introduced in the second step. Sequencing of libraries was performed on an Illumina NovaSeq with 2 x 150 bp paired-end reads. Under the source paper's analysis protocol: Demultiplexing of reads and collapsing into UMI-guided consensus sequences were performed with migec v1.2.7. With mixcr v2.1.11, UMI consensuses were aligned to TRA and TRB V and J templates and assembled into clonotypes. Expanded or contracted clonotypes were those called significant by both edgeR and NoisET, with noise models trained on biological replicates. edgeR calls used a false discovery rate-adjusted p below 0.01 and a log2 fold-change threshold of 1. PCA with hierarchical clustering of max-normalized trajectories of the 1000 most abundant clonotypes was used as exploratory dynamics analysis. The CD4 or CD8 phenotype of responding clones was assigned using the separately sequenced CD4+ and CD8+ repertoires. Clones were called with MiXCR by TCRdb after fastp trimmed the public reads at Q25, and only in-frame beta chains were retained. Each entry is one CDR3 protein sequence, shown with its most common DNA and genes. None of the V and J calls come from the authors' own analysis; TCRdb made them. The sample profile shows fewer than 600,000 distinct CDR3 sequences; about 20% of them were found once. Around 7.7% of the sample goes to the ten largest clones.

Ficoll-Paque density gradient centrifugation was the method used to isolate PBMCs. Sequencing was carried out using PBMCs or a T cell subset sorted from them (not recorded which). This clonotype originated in an adult woman who had mild COVID-19 (a few samples of this study predate the infection). The sample titles of this study are shuffled in the database, so cell type and time point are left out; the donor was told from shared clones.

The sequence in DNA is TGTGCCAGCCGTCCCCGGCCGGGGTGGGAGGCGGGTGAGCAGTTCTTC. This translates into CASRPRPGWEAGEQFF. The chain joins TRBV27 to TRBJ2-1; TRBD2 could be the D gene, as 6 bases match. V loses 8 bases, J loses 9 bases, and the germline ends lie 26 bases apart. CDR1 and CDR2 were assigned from the germline V gene (reference sequence) as MNHEY and SMNVEV. The CDR3 goes from the cysteine to the phenylalanine over 16 residues. The kept DNA is CDR3 alone, 48 bases in frame from the first base.